This T cell receptor (beta chain) was documented in a study of blood T cell repertoires in COVID-19. Study summary: Sample material is recorded as cDNA or gDNA derived from T cells, B-cell-depleted T cells, or PBMCs.

With 1 base clipped from V and 1 base from J, the junction kept 1 base outside the gene matches. CDR1 MGHRA and CDR2 YSYEKL come from the germline V gene. The CDR3 runs to 15 residues. Profiled with immunoSEQ multiplex PCR; TCRdb holds only in-frame clones, not every one. In the table there are around 200,000 clones, under 85% of which are singletons. Source material: peripheral blood. The chain has TRBV4-1 and TRBJ2-7; 10 bases match TRBD1. This TCR was sampled from a human donor in a cohort sampled during active COVID-19. The CDR3 sequence: CASSQGQGASYEQYF. CDR3 coding DNA: TGCGCCAGCAGCCAAGGACAGGGGGCTTCCTACGAGCAGTACTTC.